This TCR beta chain was profiled in a study of control samples from healthy donors and cancer patients. CDR1 MDHEN and CDR2 SYDVKM come from the germline V gene. V lost 4 bases to trimming and J lost 0 bases; unmatched junction nucleotides: 11. This CDR3 has 18 amino acids. The protocol was immunoSEQ multiplex PCR, while the TCRdb copy is restricted to in-frame clones and leaves out a portion. The sample consists of some 150,000 clones, 95% to 96% of them appearing once. The receptor was isolated from a woman aged 25 to 39 in good health. V and J are TRBV28 and TRBJ1-5; 8 nucleotides line up with TRBD1. Source material: blood. CDR3 nucleotide sequence: TGTGCCAGCAGTTCCCGGCAGGGGGCATCCGATAGCAATCAGCCCCAGCATTTT. Translated: CASSSRQGASDSNQPQHF.